This TCR beta chain was recovered during a study of blood T cells in healthy people across ages. For the second PCR, which ran for about 6 to 11 cycles, a sample-barcoded 5' primer and a J-beta primer mix were used. TCRdb recomputed calls from the 5' RACE reads with MiXCR, one row per CDR3 protein. Altogether roughly 1,500,000 distinct CDR3 sequences are present, around 36% being singletons, with the ten largest covering approximately 11%. There are a few counts of this clonotype. Sequenced sample: blood. The origin of this receptor is a woman under 40 in good health.

The chain's CDR3 is CASSDEPTRRRLGEQFF. The CDR3 DNA reads as TGTGCCAGCAGCGATGAACCGACAAGGCGGAGGCTGGGTGAGCAGTTCTTC. The chain employs TRBV5-4 and TRBJ2-1, with a possible D match to TRBD2 (5 bases). Germline values: CDR1 SGHNT, CDR2 YYREEE (reference sequence). Between the trimmed V and J ends, which lost 4 bases and 9 bases, there was a span of 26 bases. The CDR3 runs to 17 residues.